These 19 T cell receptor beta chains were all obtained from the same sample, sequenced in a study of T-cell reconstitution after alpha-beta-depleted transplantation in children. Antigens for these TCRs are unknown. Study outcomes and limitations: The authors attributed T-cell counts and diversity one year after transplant mostly to newly produced T cells.

A TCRbeta library incorporating unique molecular identifiers was prepared. TCRdb passed the PCR reads through MiXCR, listing each CDR3 protein once. Here the sample spans about 300,000 distinct CDR3 sequences, around 7.3% being singletons. Source: peripheral blood, taken 360 days after TCRalphabeta/CD19-depleted stem cell transplant. The source of these receptors is a female patient between 2 and 10 years old who had a stem cell transplant for Fanconi anemia, so the T cells may come from the graft donor.

The chain combines TRBV29-1 with TRBJ1-2, with no clear D. Germline V CDR1 and CDR2: SQVTM, ANQGSEA. V lost 0 bases and J 8 bases, leaving 19 bases between the germline ends. The CDR3 has 15 residues. This chain's CDR3 is CSVEDLKVGSSGYTF. In DNA form, the CDR3 reads TGCAGCGTTGAAGATCTCAAAGTAGGATCGTCAGGCTACACCTTC.

The rearrangement links TRBV2 to TRBJ2-7, with D unclear. Germline loops: CDR1 SNHLY, CDR2 FYNNEI. This CDR3 contains 14 residues. Trimming removed 5 bases at V and 0 bases at J, with 11 bases between. CDR3 DNA sequence: TGTGCCAGCAGTCCGGACCGGTTCTCCTACGAGCAGTACTTC. This translates into CASSPDRFSYEQYF.

The sample holds many counts of this clonotype. The chain joins TRBV4-1 to TRBJ2-3; D gene unclear. Trimming took off 1 base at V and 6 bases at J, with 14 bases between the two ends. The CDR3 loop spans 15 amino acids. Germline V CDR1 and CDR2: MGHRA, YSYEKL. The CDR3, as DNA: TGCGCCAGCAGCCAAGGATATGTTTTGGGCGATACGCAGTATTTT. It codes for CASSQGYVLGDTQYF.

This clonotype was seen more than once but under ten times. The chain carries TRBV3-1 and TRBJ1-3; a possible D gene is TRBD1 (6 bases). Looked up from germline, CDR1 is LGHDT and CDR2 is YNNKEL (reference sequence). V lost 4 bases to trimming and J lost 0 bases, with 10 bases between them. The CDR3 runs to 15 residues. CDR3 protein: CASSLTGSSGNTIYF. The CDR3 coding sequence is TGTGCCAGCAGCCTAACAGGGTCCTCTGGAAACACCATATATTTT. Combining the CDR3 with reference TRBV3-1 and TRBJ1-3 gives the whole variable domain DTAVSQTPKYLVTQMGNDKSIKCEQNLGHDTMYWYKQDSKKFLKIMFSYNNKELIINETVPNRFSPKSPDKAHLNLHINSLELGDSAVYFCASSLTGSSGNTIYFGEGSWLTVV.

This clonotype was recorded at least ten times. This chain joins TRBV6-2 or TRBV6-3 and TRBJ2-1; TRBD1 might be the D (6 bases). Between the trimmed V and J ends, which lost 2 bases and 8 bases, there was a span of 7 bases. The CDR3 totals 12 residues. Germline assignment: CDR1 MNHEY and CDR2 SVGEGT. The chain's CDR3 is CASSYTGHEQFF. In DNA form, the CDR3 reads TGTGCCAGCAGTTACACAGGGCATGAGCAGTTCTTC.

This clonotype showed up many times. The chain links TRBV6-4 to TRBJ2-1; 9 bases are a match to TRBD2. Unmatched junction bases numbered 3, after V lost 0 bases and J lost 6 bases. Germline assignment: CDR1 MRHNA and CDR2 SNTAGT. CDR3 length equals 15 residues. CDR3 protein: CASSDSAGGANEQFF. For the CDR3, the DNA is TGTGCCAGCAGTGACTCGGCGGGAGGGGCCAATGAGCAGTTCTTC.

This clonotype was seen many times. The rearrangement uses TRBV20-1 and TRBJ2-5, with D unresolved. Trimming took 4 bases from V and 0 from J, leaving 9 bases between them. This CDR3 contains 13 residues. Germline values: CDR1 DFQATT, CDR2 SNEGSKA (reference sequence). The CDR3 sequence: CSAKRAYQETQYF. CDR3 coding DNA: TGCAGTGCTAAGAGAGCTTACCAAGAGACCCAGTACTTC.

This clonotype was detected ten times or more. The V and J genes are TRBV20-1 and TRBJ2-5; a weak D match, TRBD2 (6 bases). The CDR3 totals 13 residues. Germline CDR1 reads DFQATT; CDR2 reads SNEGSKA (reference sequence). V was shortened by 1 base and J by 5 bases, with 11 bases between the two germline ends. CDR3 nucleotide sequence: TGCAGTGCTAGAGGGGCTAGCGCGGAGACCCAGTACTTC. It yields the protein CSARGASAETQYF.

Ten or more counts support this clonotype. The CDR3 here is CASSTGTSDEQFF. The CDR3 DNA reads TGCGCCAGCAGCACCGGCACTAGCGACGAGCAGTTCTTC. The J gene is TRBJ2-1, the V gene TRBV5-1, with 7 bases aligning to TRBD2. V lost 4 bases to trimming and J lost 10 bases; unmatched junction nucleotides: 8. Per the germline V gene, CDR1 is SGHRS and CDR2 is YFSETQ. The CDR3 has 13 amino acids.

At least ten counts were recorded for this clonotype. The chain carries TRBV28 and TRBJ2-3; D ambiguous. CDR3 size: 16 residues. Trimming stripped 8 bases from V and 0 bases from J, with 18 bases between. The germline V gene encodes CDR1 MDHEN and CDR2 SYDVKM. CDR3 in amino acids: CASLYLGSASTDTQYF. The CDR3 region has the DNA TGTGCCAGCTTATACCTTGGGTCCGCTAGCACAGATACGCAGTATTTT.

This clonotype was counted ten times or more. The V and J genes are TRBV5-1 and TRBJ2-2; D might be TRBD1 (5 bases). Germline assignment: CDR1 SGHRS and CDR2 YFSETQ. This CDR3 is built from 15 residues. Trimming stripped 4 bases from V and 3 bases from J, with 13 bases between. The CDR3 region is CASSIPDIYTGELFF. Written as DNA, the CDR3 is TGCGCCAGCAGCATCCCGGACATCTACACCGGGGAGCTGTTTTTT. Based on the CDR3 plus reference TRBV5-1 and TRBJ2-2, the full variable domain is KAGVTQTPRYLIKTRGQQVTLSCSPISGHRSVSWYQQTPGQGLQFLFEYFSETQRNKGNFPGRFSGRQFSNSRSEMNVSTLELGDSALYLCASSIPDIYTGELFFGEGSRLTVL.

There are many counts of this clonotype. The chain employs TRBV28 and TRBJ1-5; D possibly corresponds to TRBD1 (5 bases). The CDR3 spans 12 residues. Germline-derived CDR1 and CDR2 are MDHEN and SYDVKM. Trimming took off 7 bases at V and 10 bases at J, with 14 bases between the two ends. The CDR3 nucleotides are TGTGCCAGCATTAGTGGCGGACAACCCCAGCATTTT. Its translation is CASISGGQPQHF.

This clonotype was seen repeatedly, ten times or more. The chain has TRBV12-3 or TRBV12-4 and TRBJ2-7; a weak D match, TRBD2 (5 bases). CDR3 size: 13 residues. V was trimmed by 5 bases and J by 4 bases, leaving 12 bases between them. The CDR3 DNA is TGTGCCAGCAGTCCGACTGGGGAGTACGAGCAGTACGTC. Translation: CASSPTGEYEQYV.

This clonotype was detected only a few times. The chain has TRBV28 and TRBJ2-5; D not resolved. Germline CDR1 MDHEN, CDR2 SYDVKM. The V and J ends lost 3 bases and 5 bases respectively, with 13 bases between them. CDR3 length: 14 residues. CDR3 DNA: TGTGCCAGCAGTTTCCCCGACAAATGGGAGACCCAGTACTTC. Its translation is CASSFPDKWETQYF.

This clonotype was seen at least ten times. The V call is TRBV11-2, the J call TRBJ1-2; D remains ambiguous. The CDR3 consists of 11 residues. CDR1 is SGHAT, CDR2 FQNNGV, per germline. Trimming removed 1 base from V and 13 bases from J, with 10 bases in between. The chain's CDR3 is CASSLGQATTF. Written as DNA, the CDR3 is TGTGCCAGCAGCTTAGGGCAGGCGACCACCTTC.

By share of the sample, this clonotype is medium-sized. The V and J genes are TRBV7-9 and TRBJ2-2; D remains unclear. Germline V gene data show CDR1 as SEHNR and CDR2 as FQNEAQ (reference sequence). The CDR3 totals 11 residues. The V end lost 6 bases, the J end lost 6 bases, and 5 bases lay between the germline ends. The CDR3: CASRLPGELFF. The DNA of the CDR3 is TGTGCCAGCAGACTTCCCGGGGAGCTGTTTTTT.

This clonotype was seen at least ten times. V usage is TRBV5-1 and J usage is TRBJ1-2; D is unresolved. Germline CDR1 reads SGHRS; CDR2 reads YFSETQ. CDR3 length equals 12 residues. V was trimmed by 2 bases and J by 8 bases, leaving 10 bases between them. The CDR3 DNA is TGCGCCAGCAGCTTCGATTCCCTGGGCTACACCTTC. This translates into CASSFDSLGYTF.

The V call is TRBV6-2 or TRBV6-3, the J call TRBJ2-4, with a weak D call TRBD1 (6 bases). V lost 4 bases and J 0 bases, leaving 16 bases between the germline ends. Germline loops: CDR1 MNHEY, CDR2 SVGEGT. The CDR3 spans 17 residues. The DNA of the CDR3 is TGTGCCAGCAGTTCCCACAGGGATCTTCTAGCCAAAAACATTCAGTACTTC. Residues: CASSSHRDLLAKNIQYF.

This chain uses TRBV19 with TRBJ1-1, with D unresolved. V shed 10 bases and J shed 5 bases, with 23 bases lying between them. CDR1 is LNHDA and CDR2 is SQIVND in the germline V gene (reference sequence). This CDR3 region has 15 residues. For the CDR3, the DNA is TGTGCCACAACCAAGAGGGATTTGTGGCGGACTGAAGCTTTCTTT. Translating it yields CATTKRDLWRTEAFF.